This T cell receptor beta chain was observed in a study of shared clonotypes between healthy human individuals. There are 15 residues in the CDR3. Germline V gives CDR1 MNHEY, CDR2 SVGAGI. Between the trimmed V and J ends, which lost 6 bases and 1 base, there was a span of 15 bases. Produced via immunoSEQ multiplex PCR; TCRdb's table is partial and in-frame only. The sample holds approximately 1.9 million clones, 93% seen once. Naivety among CD8 cells was defined by CD45RO negativity and positive CCR7 selection, thereby excluding terminally differentiated effector memory CD45RA+ cells. The rearrangement links TRBV6-5 to TRBJ2-5; D is perhaps TRBD1 (6 bases). Sequenced: naive CD8+ T cells from PBMCs. This receptor was obtained from a man younger than 35 in good health. Some clones in this sample may be carry-over from other donors' samples. CDR3 in DNA: TGTGCCAGCAGACTAACCGGGACAAGCCAAGAGACCCAGTACTTC. Translation gives CASRLTGTSQETQYF.